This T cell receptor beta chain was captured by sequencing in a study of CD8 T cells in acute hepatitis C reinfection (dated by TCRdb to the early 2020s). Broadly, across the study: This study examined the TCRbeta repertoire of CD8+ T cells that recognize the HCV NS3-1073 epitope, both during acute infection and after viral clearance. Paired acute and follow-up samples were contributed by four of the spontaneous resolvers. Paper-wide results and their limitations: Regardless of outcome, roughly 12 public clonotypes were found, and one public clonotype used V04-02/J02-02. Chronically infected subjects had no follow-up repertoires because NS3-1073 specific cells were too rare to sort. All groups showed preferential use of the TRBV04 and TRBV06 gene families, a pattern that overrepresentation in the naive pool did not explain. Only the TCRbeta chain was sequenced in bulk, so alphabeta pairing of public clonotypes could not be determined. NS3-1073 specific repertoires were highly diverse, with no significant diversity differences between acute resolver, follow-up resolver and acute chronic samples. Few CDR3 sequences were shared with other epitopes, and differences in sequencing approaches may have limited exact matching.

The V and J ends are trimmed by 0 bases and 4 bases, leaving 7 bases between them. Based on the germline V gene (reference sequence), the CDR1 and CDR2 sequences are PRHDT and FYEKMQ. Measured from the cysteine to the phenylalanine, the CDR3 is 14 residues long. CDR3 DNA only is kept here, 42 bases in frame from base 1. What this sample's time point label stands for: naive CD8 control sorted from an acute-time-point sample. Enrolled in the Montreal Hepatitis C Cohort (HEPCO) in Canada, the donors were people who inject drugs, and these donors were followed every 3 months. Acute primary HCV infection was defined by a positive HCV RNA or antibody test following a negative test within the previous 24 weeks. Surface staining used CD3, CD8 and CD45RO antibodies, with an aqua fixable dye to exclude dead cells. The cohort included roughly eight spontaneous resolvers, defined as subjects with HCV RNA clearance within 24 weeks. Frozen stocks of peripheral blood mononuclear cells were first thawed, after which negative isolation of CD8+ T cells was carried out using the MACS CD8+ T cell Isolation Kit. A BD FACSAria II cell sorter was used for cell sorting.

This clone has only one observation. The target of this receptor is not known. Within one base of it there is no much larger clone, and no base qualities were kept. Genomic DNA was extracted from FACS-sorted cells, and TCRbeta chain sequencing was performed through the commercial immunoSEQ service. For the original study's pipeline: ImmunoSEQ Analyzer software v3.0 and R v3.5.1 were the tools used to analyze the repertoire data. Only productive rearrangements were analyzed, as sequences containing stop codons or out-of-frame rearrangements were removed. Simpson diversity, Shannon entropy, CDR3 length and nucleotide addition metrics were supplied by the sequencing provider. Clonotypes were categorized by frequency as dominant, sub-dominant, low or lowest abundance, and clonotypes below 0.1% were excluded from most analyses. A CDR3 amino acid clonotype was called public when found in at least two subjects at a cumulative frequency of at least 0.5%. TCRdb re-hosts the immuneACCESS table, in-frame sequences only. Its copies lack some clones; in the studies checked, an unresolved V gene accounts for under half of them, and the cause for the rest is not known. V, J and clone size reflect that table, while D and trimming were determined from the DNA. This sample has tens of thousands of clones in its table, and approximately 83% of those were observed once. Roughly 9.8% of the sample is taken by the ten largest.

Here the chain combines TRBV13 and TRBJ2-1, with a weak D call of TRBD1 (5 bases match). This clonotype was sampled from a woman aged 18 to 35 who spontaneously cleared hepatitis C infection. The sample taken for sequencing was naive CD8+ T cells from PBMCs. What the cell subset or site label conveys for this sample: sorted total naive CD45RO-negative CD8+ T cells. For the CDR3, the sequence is CASSLGAGYNEQFF. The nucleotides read TGTGCCAGCAGCTTAGGGGCAGGGTACAATGAGCAGTTCTTC.